These 17 T cell receptor beta chains originate from one sample sequenced in a study of cytomegalovirus exposure and HLA in healthy donors. Sequenced by immunoSEQ multiplex PCR; TCRdb stores in-frame clones only, minus some. Among 170,000 or so clones listed, around 85% were seen once. The sequencing input was PBMCs. The receptors derive from a young man in good health and CMV-seropositive.

This clone occurred once. The genes are TRBV6-6 and TRBJ2-1, with D tentatively TRBD1 (6 bases). V dropped 3 bases and J dropped 7 bases, with 16 bases sitting between them. Germline CDR1 reads MNHNY; CDR2 reads SVGAGI (reference sequence). The CDR3 spans 15 residues. CDR3 loop: CASSYGDTPLNEQFF. The CDR3 DNA follows: TGTGCCAGCAGTTATGGGGACACCCCCTTGAATGAGCAGTTCTTC.

V gene TRBV28 combines with J gene TRBJ1-2; 7 bases align to TRBD1. V was pared by 5 bases and J by 3 bases, with 21 bases of the junction left unmatched. Germline loops: CDR1 MDHEN, CDR2 SYDVKM. CDR3 length equals 19 residues. The CDR3 spells CASSPLIMSRDRNYYGYTF. CDR3 sequence (DNA): TGTGCCAGCAGTCCATTAATAATGTCCCGGGACAGAAATTACTATGGCTACACCTTC.

This clone was counted once. CDR3 residues: CASSIEENEQFF. The CDR3 DNA sequence: TGTGCCAGTAGTATAGAGGAGAATGAGCAGTTCTTC. The rearrangement joins TRBV19 to TRBJ2-1; D remains unclear. Germline assignment: CDR1 LNHDA and CDR2 SQIVND (reference sequence). The CDR3 covers 12 residues. The ends were cut back, 0 bases at V and 7 bases at J, with 4 bases in the middle. The full variable domain, in which reference TRBV19 and TRBJ2-1 provide the parts outside the CDR3, is DGGITQSPKYLFRKEGQNVTLSCEQNLNHDAMYWYRQDPGQGLRLIYYSQIVNDFQKGDIAEGYSVSREKKESFPLTVTSAQKNPTAFYLCASSIEENEQFFGPGTRLTVL.

This chain uses TRBV15 with TRBJ2-7; possibly TRBD2 for D (7 bases). This CDR3 spans 15 amino acids. Between the trimmed V and J ends, which lost 0 bases and 5 bases, there was a span of 14 bases. Germline V gene sequence: CDR1 LNHNV, CDR2 YYDKDF (reference sequence). CDR3 protein: CATSRDRGRGNEQYF. The CDR3 DNA sequence: TGTGCCACCAGCAGAGATCGAGGGAGGGGGAACGAGCAGTACTTC.

The J gene is TRBJ1-2, the V gene TRBV5-1, with D maybe TRBD1 (5 bases). Germline CDR1 is SGHRS and CDR2 is YFSETQ. Between the trimmed V and J ends, which lost 2 bases and 0 bases, there was a span of 8 bases. The CDR3 loop spans 14 amino acids. The CDR3 DNA is TGCGCCAGCAGCTTTACAGGTTCTAACTATGGCTACACCTTC. This sequence encodes CASSFTGSNYGYTF.

The V call is TRBV28, the J call TRBJ2-7, with D perhaps TRBD2 (5 bases). Per the germline V gene, CDR1 is MDHEN and CDR2 is SYDVKM. This CDR3 is built from 17 residues. The V gene lost 6 bases and the J gene lost 2 bases, with 23 bases spanning the gap. CDR3 DNA: TGTGCCAGCAGCTACCCACCCCAGGTTTACGGGACCTACGAGCAGTACTTC. Translating it yields CASSYPPQVYGTYEQYF. The full variable domain, its missing parts supplied by reference TRBV28 and TRBJ2-7, is DVKVTQSSRYLVKRTGEKVFLECVQDMDHENMFWYRQDPGLGLRLIYFSYDVKMKEKGDIPEGYSVSREKKERFSLILESASTNQTSMYLCASSYPPQVYGTYEQYFGPGTRLTVT.

V and J are TRBV14 and TRBJ2-2, with TRBD1 matching 9 bases. Germline V lookup: CDR1 SGHDN, CDR2 FVKESK. Germline trimming cut 8 bases from V and 1 base from J; bases unmatched to any gene: 5. The CDR3 is 15 amino acids. In nucleotides, the CDR3 is TGTGCCAGCCGACCGGGACAGGGGAACACCGGGGAGCTGTTTTTT. As protein: CASRPGQGNTGELFF.

This clone appeared once. The J gene is TRBJ2-7, the V gene TRBV28; 11 nucleotides match TRBD1. The CDR3 runs 15 residues. J gave up 4 bases and V 6 bases, and 8 bases lay outside the gene matches. Germline-derived CDR1 and CDR2 are MDHEN and SYDVKM. Written as DNA, the CDR3 is TGTGCCAGCAGGTTGTGGACAGGGGGCGCGTACGAGCAGTACTTC. Protein: CASRLWTGGAYEQYF.

V gene TRBV6-5 combines with J gene TRBJ1-1, with TRBD1 matching over 7 bases. From germline, CDR1 is MNHEY and CDR2 SVGAGI. The junction had 2 bases not matched to a gene; V was cut back by 6 bases and J by 4 bases. This CDR3 contains 12 residues. The CDR3 protein is CASSPGGTEAFF. The CDR3 DNA reads TGTGCCAGCAGCCCAGGGGGCACTGAAGCTTTCTTT.

The V and J genes are TRBV10-1 and TRBJ1-2; D is undetermined. Germline V gene sequence: CDR1 WNHNN, CDR2 SYGVQD (reference sequence). With 2 bases removed from V and 3 bases from J, the gap between germline ends came to 13 bases. This CDR3 contains 15 residues. The CDR3 coding sequence is TGCGCCAGCAGTGAGAACCCGGGGTTACACTATGGCTACACCTTC. Its protein is CASSENPGLHYGYTF.

This chain links TRBV4-2 with TRBJ2-1, with D unclear. Germline V CDR1 and CDR2: LGHNA, YNFKEQ. This CDR3 spans 17 amino acids. V gave up 4 bases and J gave up 6 bases, with 22 bases separating them. CDR3 amino acids: CASSPEPVTTLRNEQFF. CDR3 bases: TGTGCCAGCAGCCCGGAGCCGGTAACCACCCTCCGCAATGAGCAGTTCTTC.

The V and J genes are TRBV21-1 and TRBJ2-1; TRBD1 is the table's D call and was not checked against the DNA. TRBV21-1 is flagged as a pseudogene. This CDR3 is built from 14 residues. CDR3 DNA sequence: TGTGCCAGCAGCTCATTCTGTCTAGGGGGTGAGCAGTTCTTC. Translating it yields CASSSFCLGGEQFF.

V usage is TRBV5-1 and J usage is TRBJ2-1; 7 bases map to TRBD2. The CDR3 loop spans 15 amino acids. With V trimmed by 1 base and J by 5 bases, 6 bases remained unmatched. CDR1 is SGHRS and CDR2 is YFSETQ in the germline V gene. The CDR3 sequence: CASSLIGGSDNEQFF. As DNA, the CDR3 is TGCGCCAGCAGCTTGATAGGCGGGAGTGACAATGAGCAGTTCTTC.

The rearrangement links TRBV7-2 to TRBJ2-7, with TRBD2 matching over 11 bases. The trim removed 5 bases at V and 0 bases at J, leaving 6 bases unmatched. The CDR3 runs to 16 residues. Germline loops: CDR1 SGHTA, CDR2 FQGNSA. CDR3 DNA: TGTGCCAGCAGCACCGCTAGCGGGGGGCACTCCTACGAGCAGTACTTC. It yields the protein CASSTASGGHSYEQYF.

The rearrangement uses TRBV27 and TRBJ1-2; 9 bases match TRBD1. Per germline, CDR1 MNHEY and CDR2 SMNVEV (reference sequence). This CDR3 has 13 residues. The ends lost 5 bases at V and 6 bases at J; junction bases unmatched: 4. The CDR3 is CASSRDRADGYTF. CDR3 sequence (DNA): TGTGCCAGCAGTAGGGACAGGGCTGATGGCTACACCTTC.

J is TRBJ1-1 and V is TRBV6-6; 7 bases are a match to TRBD1. Unmatched junction bases numbered 4, after V lost 0 bases and J lost 3 bases. This CDR3 comprises 15 residues. In germline, CDR1 is MNHNY, CDR2 SVGAGI (reference sequence). CDR3 loop: CASSYSIDRDTEAFF. CDR3 nucleotides: TGTGCCAGCAGTTACTCCATAGACAGGGACACTGAAGCTTTCTTT.

This clone has only a few counts. This chain joins TRBV28 and TRBJ2-2, with D maybe TRBD1 (6 bases). V dropped 5 bases and J dropped 5 bases, with 12 bases sitting between them. Germline V lookup: CDR1 MDHEN, CDR2 SYDVKM. The CDR3 has 14 amino acids. The CDR3 DNA sequence: TGTGCCAGCAGTGCACAGGGATATACCGGGGAGCTGTTTTTT. The encoded protein is CASSAQGYTGELFF. The full variable domain, rest sourced from reference TRBV28 and TRBJ2-2, is DVKVTQSSRYLVKRTGEKVFLECVQDMDHENMFWYRQDPGLGLRLIYFSYDVKMKEKGDIPEGYSVSREKKERFSLILESASTNQTSMYLCASSAQGYTGELFFGEGSRLTVL.